This T cell receptor (beta chain) was sequenced in a study of control samples from healthy donors and cancer patients. Sequencing used immunoSEQ multiplex PCR; TCRdb keeps in-frame clones, though not all of them. Among 120,000 or so clones listed, roughly 87% were seen once. The germline gives CDR1 SGHDN, CDR2 FVKESK. J lost 14 bases, V lost 3 bases, and 2 bases had no gene match. The CDR3 has 12 residues. The material sequenced was blood. The receptor's source is a man in his late teens or twenties in good health. The chain is built from TRBV14 and TRBJ2-1; 12 positions agree with TRBD2. CDR3 sequence reads: CASSHWTSGEFF. The CDR3 region has the DNA TGTGCCAGCAGCCATTGGACTAGCGGGGAGTTCTTC.